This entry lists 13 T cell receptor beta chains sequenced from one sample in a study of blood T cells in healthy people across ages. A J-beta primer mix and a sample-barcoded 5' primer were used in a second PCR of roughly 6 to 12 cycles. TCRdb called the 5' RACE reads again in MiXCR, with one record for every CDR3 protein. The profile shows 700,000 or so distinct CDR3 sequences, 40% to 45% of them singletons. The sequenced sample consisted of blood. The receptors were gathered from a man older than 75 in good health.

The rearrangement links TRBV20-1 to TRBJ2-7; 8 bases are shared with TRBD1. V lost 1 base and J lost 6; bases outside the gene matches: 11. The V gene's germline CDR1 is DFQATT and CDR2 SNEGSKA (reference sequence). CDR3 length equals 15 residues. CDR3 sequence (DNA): TGCAGTGCTAGAGTTTTTGGACAGGGTTTGTCCGAGCAGTACTTC. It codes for CSARVFGQGLSEQYF.

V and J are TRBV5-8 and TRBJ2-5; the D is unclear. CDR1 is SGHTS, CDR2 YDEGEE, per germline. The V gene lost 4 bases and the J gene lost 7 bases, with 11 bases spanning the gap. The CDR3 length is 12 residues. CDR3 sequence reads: CASSILPGTQYF. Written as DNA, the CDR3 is TGTGCCAGCAGCATCCTACCAGGGACCCAGTACTTC.

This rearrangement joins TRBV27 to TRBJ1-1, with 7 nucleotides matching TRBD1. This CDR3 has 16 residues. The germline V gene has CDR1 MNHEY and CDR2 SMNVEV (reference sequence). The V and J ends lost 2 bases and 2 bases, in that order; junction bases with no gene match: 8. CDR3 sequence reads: CASSLRGGWSNTEAFF. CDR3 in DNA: TGTGCCAGCAGTTTAAGAGGGGGCTGGAGTAACACTGAAGCTTTCTTT.

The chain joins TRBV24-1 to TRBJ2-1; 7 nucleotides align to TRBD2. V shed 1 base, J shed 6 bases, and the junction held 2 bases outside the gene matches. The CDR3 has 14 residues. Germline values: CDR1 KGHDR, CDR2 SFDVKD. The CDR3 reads CATSDFGGSNEQFF. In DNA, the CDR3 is TGTGCCACCAGTGATTTCGGGGGGAGCAATGAGCAGTTCTTC.

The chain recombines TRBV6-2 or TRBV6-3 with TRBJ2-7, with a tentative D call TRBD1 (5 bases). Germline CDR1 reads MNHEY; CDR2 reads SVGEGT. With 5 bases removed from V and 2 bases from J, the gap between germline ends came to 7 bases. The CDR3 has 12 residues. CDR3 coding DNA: TGTGCCAGCAGTCAGGGCACCTACGAGCAGTACTTC. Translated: CASSQGTYEQYF.

The CDR3 here is CASSQFSDGGYTF. CDR3 nucleotides: TGTGCCAGCAGCCAATTCTCAGACGGTGGCTACACCTTC. The rearrangement uses TRBV3-1 and TRBJ1-2; D is unresolved. From germline, CDR1 is LGHDT and CDR2 YNNKEL (reference sequence). This CDR3 is 13 amino acids long. V was trimmed by 2 bases and J by 7 bases, leaving 11 bases between them. The entire variable domain, with the rest obtained from reference TRBV3-1 and TRBJ1-2, is as follows: DTAVSQTPKYLVTQMGNDKSIKCEQNLGHDTMYWYKQDSKKFLKIMFSYNNKELIINETVPNRFSPKSPDKAHLNLHINSLELGDSAVYFCASSQFSDGGYTFGSGTRLTVV.

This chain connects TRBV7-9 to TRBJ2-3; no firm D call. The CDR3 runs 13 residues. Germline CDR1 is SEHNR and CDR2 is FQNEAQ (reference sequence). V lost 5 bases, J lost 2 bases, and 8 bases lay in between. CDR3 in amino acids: CASSARTTDTQYF. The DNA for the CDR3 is TGTGCCAGCAGCGCCCGTACCACAGATACGCAGTATTTT.

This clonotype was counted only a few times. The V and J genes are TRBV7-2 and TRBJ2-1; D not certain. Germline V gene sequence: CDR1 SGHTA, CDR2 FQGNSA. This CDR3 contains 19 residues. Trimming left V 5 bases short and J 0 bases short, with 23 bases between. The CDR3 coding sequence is TGTGCCAGCAGCCAAATCTCCTCGGGCGGCACGAGCTCCTACAATGAGCAGTTCTTC. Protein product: CASSQISSGGTSSYNEQFF.

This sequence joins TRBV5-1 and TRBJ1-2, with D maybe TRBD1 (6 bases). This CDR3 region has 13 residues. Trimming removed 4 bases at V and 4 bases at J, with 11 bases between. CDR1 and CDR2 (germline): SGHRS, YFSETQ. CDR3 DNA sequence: TGCGCCAGCAGCGTGGACAGCATCTATGGCTACACCTTC. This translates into CASSVDSIYGYTF.

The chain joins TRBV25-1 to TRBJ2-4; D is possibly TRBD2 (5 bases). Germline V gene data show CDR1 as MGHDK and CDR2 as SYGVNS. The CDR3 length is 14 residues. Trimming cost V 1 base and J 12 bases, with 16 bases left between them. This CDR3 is CASSESDRLASQYF. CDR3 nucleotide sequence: TGTGCCAGCAGTGAATCCGATCGGTTAGCGAGTCAGTACTTC.

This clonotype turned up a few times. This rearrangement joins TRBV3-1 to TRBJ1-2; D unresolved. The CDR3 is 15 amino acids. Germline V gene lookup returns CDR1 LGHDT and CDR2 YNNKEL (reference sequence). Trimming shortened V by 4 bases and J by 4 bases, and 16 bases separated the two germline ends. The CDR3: CASSPSLRSSYGYTF. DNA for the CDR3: TGTGCCAGCAGCCCGTCGCTTCGCTCCTCCTATGGCTACACCTTC.

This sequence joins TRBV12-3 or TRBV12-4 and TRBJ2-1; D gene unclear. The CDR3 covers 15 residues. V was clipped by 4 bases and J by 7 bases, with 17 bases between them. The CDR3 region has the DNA TGTGCCAGCAGTTCCCGGGCTTCAAGTGGGAATGAGCAGTTCTTC. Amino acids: CASSSRASSGNEQFF.

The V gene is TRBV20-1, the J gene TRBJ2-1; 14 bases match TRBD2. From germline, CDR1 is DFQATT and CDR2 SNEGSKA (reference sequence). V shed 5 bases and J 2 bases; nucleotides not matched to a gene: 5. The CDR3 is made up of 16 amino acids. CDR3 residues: CSAPKTSGGAYNEQFF. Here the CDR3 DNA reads TGCAGTGCTCCAAAGACTAGCGGGGGGGCCTACAATGAGCAGTTCTTC.